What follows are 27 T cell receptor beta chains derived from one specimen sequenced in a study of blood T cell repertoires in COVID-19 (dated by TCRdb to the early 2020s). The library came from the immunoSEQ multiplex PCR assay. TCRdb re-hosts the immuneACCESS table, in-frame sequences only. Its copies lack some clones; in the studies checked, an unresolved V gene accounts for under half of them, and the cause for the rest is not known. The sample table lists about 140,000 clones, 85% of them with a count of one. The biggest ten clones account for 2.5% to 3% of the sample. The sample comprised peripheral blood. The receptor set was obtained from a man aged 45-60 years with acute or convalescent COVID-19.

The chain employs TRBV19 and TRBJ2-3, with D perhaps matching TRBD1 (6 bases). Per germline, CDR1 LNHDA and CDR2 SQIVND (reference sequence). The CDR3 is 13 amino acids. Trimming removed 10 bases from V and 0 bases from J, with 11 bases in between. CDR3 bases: TGTGCCACCTCAGGGGTTAGCACAGATACGCAGTATTTT. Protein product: CATSGVSTDTQYF.

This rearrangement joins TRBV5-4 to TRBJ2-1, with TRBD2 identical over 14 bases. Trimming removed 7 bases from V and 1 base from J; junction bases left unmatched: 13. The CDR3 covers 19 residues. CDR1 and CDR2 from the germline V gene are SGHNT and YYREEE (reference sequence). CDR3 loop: CASSAGTSGSGGSYNEQFF. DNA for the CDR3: TGTGCCAGCTCGGCCGGGACTAGCGGGAGTGGTGGATCCTACAATGAGCAGTTCTTC. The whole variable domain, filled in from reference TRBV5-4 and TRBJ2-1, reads ETGVTQSPTHLIKTRGQQVTLRCSSQSGHNTVSWYQQALGQGPQFIFQYYREEENGRGNFPPRFSGLQFPNYSSELNVNALELDDSALYLCASSAGTSGSGGSYNEQFFGPGTRLTVL.

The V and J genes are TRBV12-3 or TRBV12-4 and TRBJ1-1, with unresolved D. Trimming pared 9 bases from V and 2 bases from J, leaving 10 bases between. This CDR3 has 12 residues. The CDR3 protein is CASRTDNTEAFF. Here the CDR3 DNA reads TGTGCCAGTCGGACTGATAACACTGAAGCTTTCTTT.

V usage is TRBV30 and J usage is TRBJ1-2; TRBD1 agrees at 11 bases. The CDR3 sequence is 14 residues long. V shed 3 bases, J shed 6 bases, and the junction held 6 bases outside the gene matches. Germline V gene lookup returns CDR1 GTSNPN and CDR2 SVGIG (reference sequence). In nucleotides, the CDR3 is TGTGCCTGGAGCGGCGGACAGGGGGCTCATGGCTACACCTTC. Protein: CAWSGGQGAHGYTF.

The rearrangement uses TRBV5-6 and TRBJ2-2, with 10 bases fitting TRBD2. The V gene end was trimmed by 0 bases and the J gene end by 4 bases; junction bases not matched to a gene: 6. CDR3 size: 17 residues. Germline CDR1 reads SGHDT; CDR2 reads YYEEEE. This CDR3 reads CASSLGGTSAVTGELFF. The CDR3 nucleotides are TGTGCCAGCAGCTTGGGGGGGACTAGCGCAGTCACCGGGGAGCTGTTTTTT.

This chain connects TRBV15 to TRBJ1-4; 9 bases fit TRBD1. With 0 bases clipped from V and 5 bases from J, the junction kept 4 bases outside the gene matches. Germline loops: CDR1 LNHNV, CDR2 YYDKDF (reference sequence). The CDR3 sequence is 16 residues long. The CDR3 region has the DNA TGTGCCACCAGCAGAGATGTCGGGACAGGGAATGAAAAACTGTTTTTT. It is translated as CATSRDVGTGNEKLFF.

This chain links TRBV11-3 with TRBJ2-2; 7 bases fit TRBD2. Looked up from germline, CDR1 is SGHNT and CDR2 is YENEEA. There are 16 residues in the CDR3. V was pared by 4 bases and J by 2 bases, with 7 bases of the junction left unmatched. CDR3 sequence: CASSSPLAENTGELFF. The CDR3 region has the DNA TGTGCCAGCAGCTCCCCTCTAGCGGAAAACACCGGGGAGCTGTTTTTT.

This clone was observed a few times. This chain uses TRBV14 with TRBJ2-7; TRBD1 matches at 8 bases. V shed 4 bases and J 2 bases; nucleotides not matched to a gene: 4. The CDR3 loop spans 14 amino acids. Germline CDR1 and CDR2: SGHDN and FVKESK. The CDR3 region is CASSRLGQAYEQYF. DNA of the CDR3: TGTGCCAGCAGCCGACTGGGACAGGCCTACGAGCAGTACTTC.

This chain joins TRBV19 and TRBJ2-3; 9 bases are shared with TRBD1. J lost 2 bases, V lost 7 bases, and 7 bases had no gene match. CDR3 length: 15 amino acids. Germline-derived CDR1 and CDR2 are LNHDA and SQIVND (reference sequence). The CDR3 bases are TGTGCCAGTAAGACCGGGACAGGGATCACAGATACGCAGTATTTT. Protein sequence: CASKTGTGITDTQYF.

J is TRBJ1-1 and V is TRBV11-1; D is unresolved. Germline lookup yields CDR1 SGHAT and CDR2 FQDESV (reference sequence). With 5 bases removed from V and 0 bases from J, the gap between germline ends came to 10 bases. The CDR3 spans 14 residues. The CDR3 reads CASSLDMMNTEAFF. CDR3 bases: TGTGCCAGCAGCCTTGACATGATGAACACTGAAGCTTTCTTT.

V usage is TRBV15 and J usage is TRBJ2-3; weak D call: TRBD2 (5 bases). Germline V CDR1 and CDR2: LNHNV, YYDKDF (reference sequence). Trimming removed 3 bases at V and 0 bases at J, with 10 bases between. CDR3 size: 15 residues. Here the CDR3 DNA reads TGTGCCACCAGCAGTTACGGACTTAGCACAGATACGCAGTATTTT. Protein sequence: CATSSYGLSTDTQYF.

CDR3 DNA sequence: TGCGCCAGCAGTGCAACCGGGACTAGCGGCTACAATGAGCAGTTCTTC. Translated, it gives CASSATGTSGYNEQFF. This chain joins TRBV10-1 and TRBJ2-1, with 11 bases identical to TRBD2. This CDR3 has 16 amino acids. Germline V gene lookup returns CDR1 WNHNN and CDR2 SYGVQD (reference sequence). The V segment lost 4 bases and the J segment 3 bases; nucleotides outside the gene matches: 5.

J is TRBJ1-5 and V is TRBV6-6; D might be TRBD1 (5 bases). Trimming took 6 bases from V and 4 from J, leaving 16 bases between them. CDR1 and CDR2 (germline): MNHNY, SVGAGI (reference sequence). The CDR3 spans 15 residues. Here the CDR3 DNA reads TGTGCCAGCAGCCAAACGGGGGTACGAAATCAGCCCCAGCATTTT. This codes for CASSQTGVRNQPQHF.

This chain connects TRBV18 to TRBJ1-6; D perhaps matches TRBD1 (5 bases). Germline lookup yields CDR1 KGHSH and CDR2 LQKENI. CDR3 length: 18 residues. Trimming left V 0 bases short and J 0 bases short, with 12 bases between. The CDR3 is CASSPPGVGGSYNSPLHF. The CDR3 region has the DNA TGTGCCAGCTCACCACCAGGGGTAGGCGGCTCCTATAATTCACCCCTCCACTTT.

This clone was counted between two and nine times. This CDR3 reads CASSPDRNRRQPQHF. Here the CDR3 DNA reads TGTGCCAGCAGTCCTGACAGAAACAGGAGACAGCCCCAGCATTTT. This chain connects TRBV6-5 to TRBJ1-5; a weak D match, TRBD1 (5 bases). This CDR3 has 15 amino acids. Trimming removed 5 bases at V and 7 bases at J, with 18 bases between. Germline CDR1 MNHEY, CDR2 SVGAGI.

CDR3 in amino acids: CASTPLSRDSDTEAFF. DNA for the CDR3: TGTGCCAGCACCCCCCTATCCCGGGACAGCGACACTGAAGCTTTCTTT. The chain carries TRBV21-1 and TRBJ1-1; the DNA was not compared with TRBD1, the D call given in the table. TRBV21-1 is recorded as a pseudogene. The CDR3 spans 16 residues.

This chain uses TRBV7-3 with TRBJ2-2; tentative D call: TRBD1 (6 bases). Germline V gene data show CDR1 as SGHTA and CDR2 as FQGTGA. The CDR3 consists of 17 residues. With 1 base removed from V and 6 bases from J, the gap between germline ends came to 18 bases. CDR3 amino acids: CASSLNPGGPGAGELFF. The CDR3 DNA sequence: TGTGCCAGCAGCTTAAATCCGGGCGGGCCAGGGGCCGGGGAGCTGTTTTTT.

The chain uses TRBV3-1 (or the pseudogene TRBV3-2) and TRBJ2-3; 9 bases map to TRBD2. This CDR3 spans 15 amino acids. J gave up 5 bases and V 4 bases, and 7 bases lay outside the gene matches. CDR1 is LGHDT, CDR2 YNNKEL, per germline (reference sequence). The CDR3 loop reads CASSPAGTSLDTQYF. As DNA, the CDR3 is TGTGCCAGCAGCCCTGCCGGGACTAGCCTAGATACGCAGTATTTT.

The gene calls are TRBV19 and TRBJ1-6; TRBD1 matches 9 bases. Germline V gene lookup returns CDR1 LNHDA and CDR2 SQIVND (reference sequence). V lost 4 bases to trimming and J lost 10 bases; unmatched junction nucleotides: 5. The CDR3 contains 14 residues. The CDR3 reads CASSTGTGSSPLHF. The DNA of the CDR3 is TGTGCCAGTAGTACAGGGACAGGGAGCTCACCCCTCCACTTT.

The CDR3 loop reads CASSSPEVGETQYF. CDR3 bases: TGTGCCAGCTCCTCCCCTGAGGTGGGAGAGACCCAGTACTTC. The V and J genes are TRBV18 and TRBJ2-5, with D unresolved. This CDR3 has 14 amino acids. Trimming took 6 bases from V and 4 from J, leaving 15 bases between them. Germline values: CDR1 KGHSH, CDR2 LQKENI.

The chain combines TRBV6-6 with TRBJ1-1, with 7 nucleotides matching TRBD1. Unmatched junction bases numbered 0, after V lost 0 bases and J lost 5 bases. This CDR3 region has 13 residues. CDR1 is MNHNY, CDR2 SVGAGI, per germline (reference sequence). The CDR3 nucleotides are TGTGCCAGCAGTTACTCGACAGGGACTGAAGCTTTCTTT. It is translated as CASSYSTGTEAFF.

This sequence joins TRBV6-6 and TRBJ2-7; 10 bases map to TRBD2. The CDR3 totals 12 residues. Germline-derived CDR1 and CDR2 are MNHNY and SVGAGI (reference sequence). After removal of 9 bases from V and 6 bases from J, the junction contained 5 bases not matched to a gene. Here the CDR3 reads CASSGGPGEQYF. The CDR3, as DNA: TGTGCCAGTAGCGGGGGGCCCGGCGAGCAGTACTTC.

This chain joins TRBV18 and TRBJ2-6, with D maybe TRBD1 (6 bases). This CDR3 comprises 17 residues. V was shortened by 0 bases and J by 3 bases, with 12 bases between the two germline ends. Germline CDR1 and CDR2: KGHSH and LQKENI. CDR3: CASSPPLQGLGANVLTF. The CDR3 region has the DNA TGTGCCAGCTCACCACCGTTGCAGGGGCTTGGGGCCAACGTCCTGACTTTC.

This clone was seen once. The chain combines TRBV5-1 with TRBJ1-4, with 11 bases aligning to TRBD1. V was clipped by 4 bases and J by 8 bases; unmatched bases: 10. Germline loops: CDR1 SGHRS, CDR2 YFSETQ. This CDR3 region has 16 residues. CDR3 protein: CASSDGQGASNEKLFF. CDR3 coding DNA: TGCGCCAGCAGCGATGGACAGGGGGCCTCAAACGAAAAACTGTTTTTT.

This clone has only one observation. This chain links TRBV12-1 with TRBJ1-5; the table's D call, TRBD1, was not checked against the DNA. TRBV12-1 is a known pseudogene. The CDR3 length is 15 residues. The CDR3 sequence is CASSGDDRGNQPQHF. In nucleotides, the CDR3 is TGTGCCAGCAGCGGTGATGACAGGGGCAATCAGCCCCAGCATTTT.

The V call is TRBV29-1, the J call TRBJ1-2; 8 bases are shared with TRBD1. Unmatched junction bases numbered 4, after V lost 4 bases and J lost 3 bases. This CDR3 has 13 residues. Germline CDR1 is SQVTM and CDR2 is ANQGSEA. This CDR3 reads CSVAQGVDYGYTF. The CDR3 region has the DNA TGCAGCGTTGCACAGGGGGTCGACTATGGCTACACCTTC. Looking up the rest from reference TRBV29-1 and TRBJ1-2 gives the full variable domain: SAVISQKPSRDICQRGTSLTIQCQVDSQVTMMFWYRQQPGQSLTLIATANQGSEATYESGFVIDKFPISRPNLTFSTLTVSNMSPEDSSIYLCSVAQGVDYGYTFGSGTRLTVV.

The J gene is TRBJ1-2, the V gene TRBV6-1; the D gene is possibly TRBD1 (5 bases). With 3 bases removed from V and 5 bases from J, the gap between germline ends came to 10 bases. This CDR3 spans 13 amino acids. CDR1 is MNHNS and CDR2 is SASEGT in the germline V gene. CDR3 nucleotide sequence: TGTGCCAGCAGTGAGTCAGGGAATTATGGCTACACCTTC. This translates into CASSESGNYGYTF.